Following are 20 T cell receptor beta chains from one sample sequenced in a study of blood T cell repertoires in COVID-19. Measured with immunoSEQ multiplex PCR; TCRdb has only the in-frame clones, and not every one. The table lists about 120,000 clones, under 90% of them singletons. The material sequenced was peripheral blood. These receptors all stem from a woman aged 70-85 years with acute or convalescent COVID-19.

CDR3: CASSDAFHQGAGELFF. In DNA, the CDR3 is TGTGCCAGCAGTGACGCTTTCCACCAGGGGGCCGGGGAGCTGTTTTTT. The V gene is TRBV6-1, the J gene TRBJ2-2; the match to TRBD1 covers 7 bases. Per germline, CDR1 MNHNS and CDR2 SASEGT. The CDR3 is made up of 16 amino acids. V dropped 3 bases and J dropped 6; count of bases not matched to a gene: 10.

The V gene is TRBV6-4, the J gene TRBJ1-5; a weak D match, TRBD1 (5 bases). The germline V gene encodes CDR1 MRHNA and CDR2 SNTAGT. This CDR3 region has 14 residues. V was cut by 3 bases and J by 4 bases, with 10 bases left in between. The CDR3 protein is CASSEGEENQPQHF. In nucleotides, the CDR3 is TGTGCCAGCAGTGAAGGGGAGGAAAATCAGCCCCAGCATTTT.

The chain is built from TRBV19 and TRBJ1-6; 8 bases map to TRBD1. Germline CDR1 reads LNHDA; CDR2 reads SQIVND (reference sequence). The CDR3 length is 15 residues. Trimming at V came to 4 bases and at J to 4 bases, leaving 3 bases not matched to a gene. The CDR3 spells CASSKDRDYNSPLHF. CDR3 sequence (DNA): TGTGCCAGTAGTAAGGACAGGGATTATAATTCACCCCTCCACTTT. The full variable domain, completed using reference TRBV19 and TRBJ1-6, is DGGITQSPKYLFRKEGQNVTLSCEQNLNHDAMYWYRQDPGQGLRLIYYSQIVNDFQKGDIAEGYSVSREKKESFPLTVTSAQKNPTAFYLCASSKDRDYNSPLHFGNGTRLTVT.

This sequence joins TRBV18 and TRBJ1-1, with D hard to call. The CDR3 consists of 13 residues. CDR1 and CDR2 (germline): KGHSH, LQKENI. The V gene lost 3 bases and the J gene lost 1 base, with 6 bases spanning the gap. DNA for the CDR3: TGTGCCAGCTCACCGGCAACGAACACTGAAGCTTTCTTT. Amino acids: CASSPATNTEAFF.

J is TRBJ2-5 and V is TRBV7-9; unclear D gene. With 5 bases removed from V and 2 bases from J, the gap between germline ends came to 9 bases. CDR1 is SEHNR, CDR2 FQNEAQ, per germline (reference sequence). This CDR3 spans 13 amino acids. CDR3 loop: CASSLGYQETQYF. The CDR3 nucleotides are TGTGCCAGCAGCCTCGGTTATCAAGAGACCCAGTACTTC.

The CDR3 bases are TGTGCCAGCAGCAAGGACAGGTCCTTCTACGAGCAGTACGTC. The encoded protein is CASSKDRSFYEQYV. This chain links TRBV6-6 with TRBJ2-7; TRBD1 matches at 7 bases. The length of the CDR3 is 14 residues. V gave up 6 bases and J gave up 3 bases; unmatched junction bases: 8. The V gene's germline CDR1 is MNHNY and CDR2 SVGAGI (reference sequence).

The CDR3 bases are TGTGCCAGCAGCCGCACCGGGACAGGGGGCTACAATGAGCAGTTCTTC. It codes for CASSRTGTGGYNEQFF. The V and J genes are TRBV7-9 and TRBJ2-1; 11 bases agree with TRBD1. V dropped 5 bases and J dropped 3; count of bases not matched to a gene: 6. This CDR3 is 16 amino acids long. Per the germline V gene, CDR1 is SEHNR and CDR2 is FQNEAQ (reference sequence).

This rearrangement joins TRBV19 to TRBJ1-1; D might be TRBD1 (5 bases). The V and J ends lost 4 bases and 0 bases respectively, with 9 bases between them. The CDR3 has 14 amino acids. CDR1 is LNHDA, CDR2 SQIVND, per germline (reference sequence). This CDR3 reads CASSSGTLNTEAFF. CDR3 DNA: TGTGCCAGTAGTAGCGGGACCCTGAACACTGAAGCTTTCTTT. The variable domain in full, with the rest retrieved from reference TRBV19 and TRBJ1-1, is DGGITQSPKYLFRKEGQNVTLSCEQNLNHDAMYWYRQDPGQGLRLIYYSQIVNDFQKGDIAEGYSVSREKKESFPLTVTSAQKNPTAFYLCASSSGTLNTEAFFGQGTRLTVV.

This clone was observed a single time. The chain recombines TRBV27 with TRBJ2-3, with D possibly TRBD2 on 6 matching bases. The germline V and J ends were trimmed by 4 bases and 8 bases, with 13 bases remaining between them. The germline CDR1 and CDR2 sequences are MNHEY and SMNVEV (reference sequence). The CDR3 is 13 amino acids. The CDR3 DNA follows: TGTGCCAGCAGTTACGGAGGGGTGGGTACGCAGTATTTT. Amino acid sequence: CASSYGGVGTQYF.

The chain couples TRBV5-1 to TRBJ2-3; 7 bases fit TRBD2. The CDR3 runs to 15 residues. Trimming at V came to 4 bases and at J to 3 bases, leaving 8 bases not matched to a gene. Germline V gene data show CDR1 as SGHRS and CDR2 as YFSETQ. CDR3 sequence: CASSPGWGGTDTQYF. CDR3 DNA sequence: TGCGCCAGCAGCCCCGGCTGGGGAGGGACAGATACGCAGTATTTT.

The chain recombines TRBV6-5 with TRBJ1-4; unclear D gene. This CDR3 region has 15 residues. The V gene's germline CDR1 is MNHEY and CDR2 SVGAGI. The V end was cut by 5 bases, the J end by 4 bases, with 14 bases between. The CDR3 spells CASSKSEGLNEKLFF. In DNA form, the CDR3 reads TGTGCCAGCAGTAAATCAGAGGGCCTTAATGAAAAACTGTTTTTT.

The chain recombines TRBV11-2 with TRBJ2-7; 8 positions agree with TRBD2. CDR1 SGHAT and CDR2 FQNNGV come from the germline V gene. Trimming cost V 5 bases and J 7 bases; bases outside gene matches: 7. This CDR3 is built from 13 residues. This CDR3 is CASSPGGVGEQYV. CDR3 sequence (DNA): TGTGCCAGCAGCCCCGGGGGGGTTGGGGAGCAGTACGTC.

The chain combines TRBV29-1 with TRBJ1-1, with 7 bases aligning to TRBD1. From germline, CDR1 is SQVTM and CDR2 ANQGSEA. The CDR3 spans 13 residues. The V gene end was trimmed by 4 bases and the J gene end by 6 bases; junction bases not matched to a gene: 8. The CDR3 reads CSVGEGAKAEAFF. In DNA, the CDR3 is TGCAGCGTTGGAGAGGGGGCAAAGGCTGAAGCTTTCTTT.

The chain is built from TRBV19 and TRBJ1-5; 7 nucleotides agree with TRBD1. This CDR3 has 14 residues. The ends lost 6 bases at V and 4 bases at J; junction bases unmatched: 6. Germline CDR1 is LNHDA and CDR2 is SQIVND (reference sequence). CDR3 residues: CASSFPGGNQPQHF. In DNA form, the CDR3 reads TGTGCCAGTAGCTTCCCAGGGGGAAATCAGCCCCAGCATTTT. The full variable domain, its missing parts supplied by reference TRBV19 and TRBJ1-5, is DGGITQSPKYLFRKEGQNVTLSCEQNLNHDAMYWYRQDPGQGLRLIYYSQIVNDFQKGDIAEGYSVSREKKESFPLTVTSAQKNPTAFYLCASSFPGGNQPQHFGDGTRLSIL.

The chain joins TRBV19 to TRBJ1-3; 7 nucleotides align to TRBD1. V dropped 5 bases and J dropped 2; count of bases not matched to a gene: 3. CDR1 and CDR2 from the germline V gene are LNHDA and SQIVND (reference sequence). The CDR3 sequence is 14 residues long. The CDR3 spells CASSSGTAGNTIYF. Written as DNA, the CDR3 is TGTGCCAGTAGTTCCGGGACAGCTGGAAACACCATATATTTT. The entire variable domain, with the rest obtained from reference TRBV19 and TRBJ1-3, is as follows: DGGITQSPKYLFRKEGQNVTLSCEQNLNHDAMYWYRQDPGQGLRLIYYSQIVNDFQKGDIAEGYSVSREKKESFPLTVTSAQKNPTAFYLCASSSGTAGNTIYFGEGSWLTVV.

This chain uses TRBV7-9 with TRBJ1-1, with a weak D call TRBD1 (5 bases). The germline V gene has CDR1 SEHNR and CDR2 FQNEAQ (reference sequence). V lost 3 bases, J lost 4 bases, and 12 bases lay in between. This CDR3 spans 14 amino acids. The CDR3 DNA reads as TGTGCCAGCAGCTTCAGGGCATGGGGCACTGAAGCTTTCTTT. Protein sequence: CASSFRAWGTEAFF.

This chain links TRBV6-1 with TRBJ2-3, with a weak D call TRBD2 (7 bases). Germline V lookup: CDR1 MNHNS, CDR2 SASEGT. V was shortened by 1 base and J by 8 bases, with 16 bases between the two germline ends. The CDR3 is 15 residues long. The CDR3 protein is CASSEVGGHVGTQYF. CDR3 coding DNA: TGTGCCAGCAGTGAAGTGGGGGGGCATGTAGGTACGCAGTATTTT.

The CDR3 coding sequence is TGTGCCGCCGGCCGGGGAGGTAGTGAAAAACTGTTTTTT. This encodes CAAGRGGSEKLFF. The V gene is TRBV6-5, the J gene TRBJ1-4; no definite D call. Between the trimmed V and J ends, which lost 11 bases and 7 bases, there was a span of 17 bases. CDR1 is MNHEY and CDR2 is SVGAGI in the germline V gene. The CDR3 runs 13 residues.

This clone was observed a few times. The rearrangement uses TRBV29-1 and TRBJ2-1; D is perhaps TRBD2 (5 bases). This CDR3 region has 14 residues. The V gene's germline CDR1 is SQVTM and CDR2 ANQGSEA. The V end lost 3 bases, the J end lost 0 bases, and 9 bases lay between the germline ends. The CDR3 reads CSVESGSSYNEQFF. CDR3 nucleotides: TGCAGCGTTGAGAGCGGTAGCTCCTACAATGAGCAGTTCTTC.

CDR3 protein: CASSLLAGNTGELFF. The CDR3 region has the DNA TGCGCCAGCAGTCTCCTAGCGGGGAACACCGGGGAGCTGTTTTTT. The chain links TRBV10-1 to TRBJ2-2, with TRBD2 identical over 8 bases. CDR1 is WNHNN, CDR2 SYGVQD, per germline (reference sequence). V trimming: 5 bases; J trimming: 1 base; junction bases outside the gene matches: 3. This CDR3 comprises 15 residues.